The T cell receptor (beta chain) under discussion was sequenced for a study of graft-versus-host responses after intestinal transplantation. In the study overall: Anti-thymocyte globulin induction preceded about 3 years of tacrolimus and steroid maintenance in all recipients. Study results and limitations: Recipient bone marrow held GvH clones, some seen earlier in ileum or blood.

The repertoire was sequenced with immunoSEQ multiplex PCR; TCRdb's copy has only in-frame clones and lacks some. Of around 17,000 clones in the sample, approximately 80% are singletons; the top ten hold about 18%. Processed graft tissue released its intraepithelial and lamina propria lymphocytes. Comment on this clone: Its target is unknown.

This CDR3 comprises 18 residues. This chain links TRBV21-1 with TRBJ1-2. TRBV21-1 is flagged as a pseudogene. The origin of this receptor is a human patient who received an intestinal transplant, so some T cells may come from the graft donor. The sequences come from ileum tissue, collected approximately 97 days after intestinal transplant. CDR3 DNA: TGTGCCAGCAGCAAAGTTAGGGTGGGCCGACGGCTAAACTATGGCTACACCTTC. As protein: CASSKVRVGRRLNYGYTF.